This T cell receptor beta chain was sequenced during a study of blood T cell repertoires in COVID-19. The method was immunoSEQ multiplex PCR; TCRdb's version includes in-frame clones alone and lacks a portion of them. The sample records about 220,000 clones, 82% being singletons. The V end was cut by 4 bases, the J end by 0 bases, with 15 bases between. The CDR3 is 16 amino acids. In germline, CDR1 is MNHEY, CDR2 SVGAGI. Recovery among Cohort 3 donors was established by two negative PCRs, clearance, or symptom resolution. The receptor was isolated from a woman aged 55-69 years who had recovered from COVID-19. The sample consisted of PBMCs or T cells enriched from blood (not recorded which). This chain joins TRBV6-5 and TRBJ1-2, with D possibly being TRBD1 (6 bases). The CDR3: CASSSLGGLANYGYTF. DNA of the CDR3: TGTGCCAGCAGTTCTTTGGGGGGGCTAGCTAACTATGGCTACACCTTC.